This TCR beta chain derives from a study of T cell repertoires in cytomegalovirus infection. One entry per CDR3 protein results from TCRdb running MiXCR on the reads. The table shows under 600,000 distinct CDR3 sequences, with approximately 15% occurring only once. The V gene's germline CDR1 is SGHVS and CDR2 FQNEAQ. CDR3 length equals 12 residues. The ends were cut back, 4 bases at V and 1 base at J, with 4 bases in the middle. At least ten counts were recorded for this clonotype. Material: CD8+ T cells from PBMCs. The receptor was isolated from a human donor in good health (CMV status not recorded). Some clones in this sample may be carry-over from other donors' samples. The chain joins TRBV7-8 to TRBJ1-1, with no clear D. The CDR3 spells CASSSENTEAFF. The CDR3 nucleotides are TGTGCCAGCAGCTCCGAGAACACTGAAGCTTTCTTT.